Listed below are T cell receptor beta chains from one sample, sequenced in a study of T cell responses to AZD1222 COVID-19 vaccine. Repertoires were generated with immunoSEQ multiplex PCR, while TCRdb's copy carries only in-frame clones and drops some. The table includes about 160,000 clones, 90% to 95% detected once. The input for sequencing was peripheral blood, taken on day 0 of AZD1222 vaccination. These receptors came from an adult in good health. CDR3s include the opening cysteine and the closing phenylalanine or tryptophan. Each record gives: D gene, J gene, clone size, V gene, CDR3 protein, CDR3 DNA. The D gene is left open where the match is weak. Expanded clones get a size class; other rows say once, few or many, or leave the size out.

TRBD1 TRBJ1-4 few TRBV6-1 CASSDLGRQGANEKLFF TGTGCCAGCAGTGACCTGGGGAGACAGGGAGCAAATGAAAAACTGTTTTTT
TRBD1 TRBJ2-4 - TRBV28 CASSIPGTGRVGIQYF TGTGCCAGCAGCATTCCGGGGACAGGGAGGGTTGGCATTCAGTACTTC
- TRBJ2-7 - TRBV30 CAWSVIRGEQYF TGTGCCTGGAGTGTAATAAGAGGCGAGCAGTACTTC
- TRBJ1-5 - TRBV6-5 CASSYGTGGKEHF TGTGCCAGCAGTTACGGGACGGGGGGTAAAGAGCATTTT
- TRBJ2-3 - TRBV18 CASSGPIGADTQYF TGTGCCAGCTCGGGGCCTATAGGAGCGGATACGCAGTATTTT
TRBD2 TRBJ2-3 - TRBV9 CASSVGPHSSGGVSDTQYF TGTGCCAGCAGCGTAGGGCCCCACTCTAGCGGGGGGGTTTCGGATACGCAGTATTTT
- TRBJ1-6 - TRBV4-1 CASSHEQNNNSPLHF TGCGCCAGCAGCCATGAACAGAATAATAATTCACCCCTCCACTTT
TRBD1 TRBJ1-1 - TRBV19 CASSPLGTGVTEAFF TGTGCCAGTAGCCCCCTCGGGACAGGGGTCACTGAAGCTTTCTTT
TRBD1 TRBJ1-5 few TRBV28 CASRGGTGDQPQHF TGTGCCAGCAGGGGGGGGACAGGTGATCAGCCCCAGCATTTT
- TRBJ2-7 once TRBV5-1 CASSLDGAQYEQYF TGCGCCAGCAGCTTGGACGGGGCTCAATACGAGCAGTACTTC
- TRBJ1-1 - TRBV2 CASSEWGAHPAFF TGTGCCAGCAGTGAGTGGGGGGCGCATCCCGCTTTCTTT
- TRBJ1-5 - TRBV7-9 CASSSSPGNQPQHF TGTGCCAGCAGCTCGTCCCCAGGCAATCAGCCCCAGCATTTT
- TRBJ2-7 - TRBV7-2 CASRSDRPSYEQYF TGTGCCAGCAGATCCGACAGGCCCTCCTACGAGCAGTACTTC
TRBD1 TRBJ1-1 - TRBV7-2 CASRPGGGTEAFF TGTGCCAGCAGACCAGGGGGCGGAACTGAAGCTTTCTTT
- TRBJ2-1 - TRBV9 CASSEQVLIGNEQFF TGTGCCAGCAGCGAACAGGTACTGATTGGGAATGAGCAGTTCTTC
- TRBJ1-4 - TRBV28 CASSLQTLGVEKLFF TGTGCCAGCAGTTTACAGACCCTTGGGGTTGAAAAACTGTTTTTT
TRBD1 TRBJ1-6 - TRBV30 CAWRPGQYNSPLHF TGTGCCTGGAGACCGGGACAGTATAATTCACCCCTCCACTTT